This TCR beta chain was captured by sequencing in a study of blood T cells in healthy people across ages. V lost 5 bases and J lost 4; bases outside the gene matches: 10. Germline V gives CDR1 SGHAT, CDR2 FQDESV (reference sequence). The CDR3 loop spans 16 amino acids. Next came a second PCR, run for about 7 to 12 cycles, which used a sample-barcoded 5' primer along with a J-beta primer mix. TCRdb itself ran the 5' RACE reads through MiXCR, one entry per CDR3 protein. The sample includes about 1.8 million distinct CDR3 sequences, around 50% seen only once; the top ten take 2.1%. Material for sequencing was blood. J is TRBJ2-5 and V is TRBV11-1, with 10 bases aligning to TRBD2. The source is a middle-aged woman in good health. DNA of the CDR3: TGTGCCAGCAGCAAAGAGCGGGGGGGCCTCGGAGAGACCCAGTACTTC. As protein: CASSKERGGLGETQYF. Using reference TRBV11-1 and TRBJ2-5 for the parts outside the CDR3, the full variable domain is EAEVAQSPRYKITEKSQAVAFWCDPISGHATLYWYRQILGQGPELLVQFQDESVVDDSQLPKDRFSAERLKGVDSTLKIQPAELGDSAMYLCASSKERGGLGETQYFGPGTRLLVL.